The 10 T cell receptor beta chains reported below all come from one sample, sequenced in a study of long-term antiretroviral therapy in people with HIV. Samples were assayed with immunoSEQ v3.0 at survey level. Clones were sequenced by immunoSEQ multiplex PCR, and TCRdb holds only the in-frame ones, with some missing. Of under 25,000 clones listed, about 70% are singletons. The source material was unsorted PBMCs, sampled 0.5 years before starting antiretroviral therapy. The receptors were sampled from a man aged 18-30 years with HIV.

The gene calls are TRBV23-1 and TRBJ2-7; possibly TRBD1 or TRBD2 for D (6 bases each). TRBV23-1 counts as an open reading frame of uncertain function. V was clipped by 5 bases and J by 3 bases, with 14 bases between them. The CDR3 loop spans 14 amino acids. CDR3 in amino acids: CASSFDRRDYEQYF. CDR3 coding DNA: TGCGCCAGCAGTTTCGACAGGCGGGACTACGAGCAGTACTTC.

The chain is built from TRBV13 and TRBJ1-4; 9 positions agree with TRBD1. Germline V lookup: CDR1 PRHDT, CDR2 FYEKMQ (reference sequence). This CDR3 comprises 13 residues. The trim removed 4 bases at V and 9 bases at J, leaving 3 bases unmatched. CDR3 protein: CASSYGQGKKLFF. The CDR3 DNA follows: TGTGCCAGCAGCTATGGACAGGGGAAAAAACTGTTTTTT.

This clone was detected once. The chain recombines TRBV27 with TRBJ1-2; TRBD1 matches at 8 bases. The CDR3 runs 14 residues. Germline V CDR1 and CDR2: MNHEY, SMNVEV (reference sequence). The ends lost 3 bases at V and 6 bases at J; junction bases unmatched: 6. The CDR3 is CASSFGQGLNGYTF. In nucleotides, the CDR3 is TGTGCCAGCAGTTTCGGACAGGGCCTAAATGGCTACACCTTC.

This clone was recorded a few times. The rearrangement joins TRBV4-1 to TRBJ2-7, with 12 nucleotides matching TRBD2. The length of the CDR3 is 15 residues. Germline lookup yields CDR1 MGHRA and CDR2 YSYEKL. The V segment lost 1 base and the J segment 3 bases; nucleotides outside the gene matches: 1. The CDR3 DNA reads TGCGCCAGCAGCCAAGTGGGACTAGCGGGCTACGAGCAGTACTTC. As protein: CASSQVGLAGYEQYF.

The chain uses TRBV19 and TRBJ1-4; D perhaps matches TRBD1 (6 bases). V lost 1 base, J lost 7 bases, and 16 bases lay in between. Looked up from germline, CDR1 is LNHDA and CDR2 is SQIVND (reference sequence). The CDR3 extends over 16 amino acids. The CDR3 nucleotides read TGTGCCAGTAGTATAGGGTTCCAGGGGAGAGCTGAAAAACTGTTTTTT. Protein product: CASSIGFQGRAEKLFF.

The genes are TRBV5-4 and TRBJ1-1, with 8 bases identical to TRBD1. This CDR3 region has 14 residues. The V and J ends lost 4 bases and 5 bases, in that order; junction bases with no gene match: 7. The germline CDR1 and CDR2 sequences are SGHNT and YYREEE (reference sequence). The CDR3 loop is CASSHRGFGTEAFF. The CDR3 region has the DNA TGTGCCAGCAGCCACAGGGGGTTTGGGACTGAAGCTTTCTTT.

The rearrangement joins TRBV9 to TRBJ1-1, with no clear D. The germline gives CDR1 SGDLS, CDR2 YYNGEE. The CDR3 is made up of 11 amino acids. Trimming took off 4 bases at V and 4 bases at J, with 5 bases between the two ends. CDR3 sequence: CASSPGTEAFF. CDR3 DNA: TGTGCCAGCAGCCCGGGCACTGAAGCTTTCTTT.

The chain couples TRBV28 to TRBJ2-7, with 8 bases fitting TRBD1. Germline loops: CDR1 MDHEN, CDR2 SYDVKM. Unmatched junction bases numbered 5, after V lost 5 bases and J lost 2 bases. The CDR3 totals 14 residues. The CDR3 loop is CASSEGTGAYEQYF. For the CDR3, the DNA is TGTGCCAGCAGTGAGGGGACAGGCGCCTACGAGCAGTACTTC.

The sample holds one count of this clone. The CDR3 DNA is TGTGCCAGCGGGGGGGGGTGGAAAGGCCAGCCCCAGCATTTT. It specifies CASGGGWKGQPQHF. The chain recombines TRBV27 with TRBJ1-5; weak D call: TRBD1 (5 bases). The V end was cut by 8 bases, the J end by 7 bases, with 18 bases between. Per germline, CDR1 MNHEY and CDR2 SMNVEV (reference sequence). There are 14 residues in the CDR3.

The rearrangement links TRBV10-3 to TRBJ1-2; D is undetermined. The length of the CDR3 is 13 residues. The ends were cut back, 2 bases at V and 8 bases at J, with 12 bases in the middle. Per the germline V gene, CDR1 is ENHRY and CDR2 is SYGVKD. CDR3 sequence reads: CAISEPDLVGYTF. CDR3 coding DNA: TGTGCCATCAGTGAGCCCGACCTGGTGGGCTACACCTTC.